The 18 T cell receptor beta chains below were found in one sample sequenced in a study of identifying expanded T cells in peripheral blood. The table came from immunoSEQ multiplex PCR; TCRdb's copy has only in-frame clones and leaves some out. The sample lists under 100,000 clones, roughly 84% occurring once. The sequenced material came from blood. The origin of the receptors is a person aged 18 to 70 in good health.

V and J are TRBV7-9 and TRBJ1-1; D remains unclear. The CDR3 is made up of 14 amino acids. V gave up 4 bases and J gave up 1 base, with 10 bases separating them. Germline V gene data show CDR1 as SEHNR and CDR2 as FQNEAQ (reference sequence). CDR3 amino acids: CASSSRETNTEAFF. CDR3 nucleotides: TGTGCCAGCAGCTCGAGAGAAACGAACACTGAAGCTTTCTTT.

This sequence joins TRBV15 and TRBJ2-7, with D perhaps assigned TRBD1 or TRBD2 (5 bases each). In germline, CDR1 is LNHNV, CDR2 YYDKDF (reference sequence). The CDR3 has 16 amino acids. V was clipped by 5 bases and J by 1 base, with 18 bases between them. The CDR3 DNA is TGTGCCACCAGCGTCAAGCTCGGGGCCCGATCCTACGAGCAGTACTTC. Translating it yields CATSVKLGARSYEQYF.

The J gene is TRBJ2-2, the V gene TRBV4-1, with TRBD2 identical over 13 bases. Germline V gene data show CDR1 as MGHRA and CDR2 as YSYEKL. The CDR3 is 19 amino acids. V gave up 4 bases and J gave up 4 bases; unmatched junction bases: 12. CDR3 nucleotide sequence: TGCGCCAGCAGCCGAGCACTAGCGGGGGGGCTGCTAGGCACCGGGGAGCTGTTTTTT. Translated, it gives CASSRALAGGLLGTGELFF.

This chain connects TRBV6-1 to TRBJ2-3, with a tentative D call TRBD1 (5 bases). V dropped 7 bases and J dropped 4 bases, with 12 bases sitting between them. The CDR3 runs 13 residues. Germline CDR1 and CDR2: MNHNS and SASEGT. In DNA form, the CDR3 reads TGTGCCAGCAATCAGGGTTTTGCAGATACGCAGTATTTT. Its protein is CASNQGFADTQYF.

The chain carries TRBV5-6 and TRBJ2-7; D is unresolved. Germline V gives CDR1 SGHDT, CDR2 YYEEEE. The CDR3 length is 11 residues. V dropped 5 bases and J dropped 4 bases, with 7 bases sitting between them. The CDR3 is CASSLFYEQYF. As DNA, the CDR3 is TGTGCCAGCAGTTTATTTTACGAGCAGTACTTC. Drawing the rest from reference TRBV5-6 and TRBJ2-7, the complete variable domain is DAGVTQSPTHLIKTRGQQVTLRCSPKSGHDTVSWYQQALGQGPQFIFQYYEEEERQRGNFPDRFSGHQFPNYSSELNVNALLLGDSALYLCASSLFYEQYFGPGTRLTVT.

The V call is TRBV4-3, the J call TRBJ1-5, with TRBD1 matching over 9 bases. V lost 0 bases and J lost 7; bases outside the gene matches: 7. The germline CDR1 and CDR2 sequences are LGHNA and YSLEER. This CDR3 is 16 amino acids long. The CDR3 here is CASSQDGGQGSQPQHF. The CDR3 DNA follows: TGCGCCAGCAGCCAAGATGGGGGACAGGGAAGCCAGCCCCAGCATTTT.

The V call is TRBV19, the J call TRBJ2-1, with 9 bases aligning to TRBD1. Germline-derived CDR1 and CDR2 are LNHDA and SQIVND (reference sequence). The CDR3 totals 14 residues. Trimming took 5 bases from V and 9 from J; bases not matched to a gene: 8. Written as DNA, the CDR3 is TGTGCCAGTAGTCCAAGACAGGGGGATACTGAGCAGTTCTTC. It encodes CASSPRQGDTEQFF.

The V call is TRBV19, the J call TRBJ1-1; no reliable D call. This CDR3 contains 13 residues. Between the trimmed V and J ends, which lost 7 bases and 10 bases, there was a span of 19 bases. CDR1 LNHDA and CDR2 SQIVND come from the germline V gene (reference sequence). CDR3 sequence reads: CASNLRANAAAFF. DNA of the CDR3: TGTGCCAGTAATCTCCGGGCTAACGCCGCAGCTTTCTTT.

This chain joins TRBV5-3 and TRBJ1-1; 9 nucleotides agree with TRBD1. TRBV5-3 is an ORF for which the function is uncertain. This CDR3 is built from 13 residues. V trimming: 4 bases; J trimming: 4 bases; junction bases outside the gene matches: 2. CDR3 residues: CARSRTGVTEAFF. As DNA, the CDR3 is TGTGCCAGAAGCCGGACAGGGGTCACTGAAGCTTTCTTT.

V is TRBV29-1 and J is TRBJ1-2; D is unresolved. CDR1 is SQVTM and CDR2 is ANQGSEA in the germline V gene. The CDR3 consists of 12 residues. V lost 4 bases and J lost 1, with 7 bases in between. CDR3 in DNA: TGCAGCGTTGTAACTTATAACTATGGCTACACCTTC. Translation: CSVVTYNYGYTF.

The chain employs TRBV27 and TRBJ2-5; D remains ambiguous. Trimming left V 8 bases short and J 2 bases short, with 15 bases between. The germline CDR1 and CDR2 sequences are MNHEY and SMNVEV (reference sequence). The CDR3 has 14 residues. This CDR3 is CASATLGSQETQYF. CDR3 nucleotides: TGTGCCAGCGCTACTTTAGGATCTCAAGAGACCCAGTACTTC.

This clone was recorded a few times. This chain uses TRBV20-1 with TRBJ1-2; D unclear. Germline CDR1 DFQATT, CDR2 SNEGSKA (reference sequence). Trimming took off 4 bases at V and 8 bases at J, with 2 bases between the two ends. CDR3 size: 8 residues. The CDR3 sequence: CSAMGYTF. DNA of the CDR3: TGCAGTGCTATGGGCTACACCTTC.

The gene calls are TRBV18 and TRBJ1-3; perhaps TRBD1 as D (6 bases). Germline CDR1 and CDR2: KGHSH and LQKENI. The CDR3 consists of 15 residues. Deletions cut 1 base from V and 3 bases from J, with 10 bases between. CDR3 DNA: TGTGCCAGCTCACCACTGGGGGCCGGTGGAAACACCATATATTTT. Its protein is CASSPLGAGGNTIYF.

The genes are TRBV6-5 and TRBJ1-4; TRBD1 aligns across 8 bases. CDR3 size: 15 residues. Germline V CDR1 and CDR2: MNHEY, SVGAGI. The trim removed 8 bases at V and 0 bases at J, leaving 5 bases unmatched. The CDR3 DNA is TGTGCCAGCCAGGGACAGGCAACAACTAATGAAAAACTGTTTTTT. This gives the protein CASQGQATTNEKLFF.

The V and J genes are TRBV2 and TRBJ2-2, with D possibly TRBD2 on 6 matching bases. Germline V gives CDR1 SNHLY, CDR2 FYNNEI. V was clipped by 6 bases and J by 7 bases, with 12 bases between them. CDR3 size: 13 residues. In DNA, the CDR3 is TGTGCCAGCAGGGGGGTGGAGGGCGGGGAGCTGTTTTTT. Amino acids: CASRGVEGGELFF.

The rearrangement links TRBV4-3 to TRBJ1-2; the D is unclear. Per the germline V gene, CDR1 is LGHNA and CDR2 is YSLEER. The V end lost 3 bases, the J end lost 5 bases, and 16 bases lay between the germline ends. This CDR3 has 15 residues. The CDR3 loop reads CASSQAHTWGYGYTF. The DNA for the CDR3 is TGCGCCAGCAGCCAGGCGCACACTTGGGGATATGGCTACACCTTC.

V usage is TRBV6-5 and J usage is TRBJ2-7; possibly TRBD1 for D (6 bases). The CDR3 length is 14 residues. Germline CDR1 reads MNHEY; CDR2 reads SVGAGI. V lost 11 bases, J lost 2 bases, and 19 bases lay in between. As DNA, the CDR3 is TGTGCCTCAAAGACAGGTCTAGCCACCTACGAGCAGTACTTC. Translated, it gives CASKTGLATYEQYF.

This chain links TRBV6-5 with TRBJ2-1, with TRBD2 matching over 7 bases. Germline V gene sequence: CDR1 MNHEY, CDR2 SVGAGI. V shed 5 bases and J 10 bases; nucleotides not matched to a gene: 2. The CDR3 covers 11 residues. The CDR3 coding sequence is TGTGCCAGCAGTGCGGGGGTCGAGCAGTTCTTC. Translated: CASSAGVEQFF.